This T cell receptor (beta chain) was found in a study of blood T cell repertoires in COVID-19. Per germline, CDR1 SEHNR and CDR2 FQNEAQ (reference sequence). The CDR3 sequence is 13 residues long. Trimming took 5 bases from V and 4 from J, leaving 11 bases between them. Libraries were prepared by immunoSEQ multiplex PCR; TCRdb keeps only in-frame clonotypes and omits some of them. This repertoire shows roughly 80,000 clones, nearly 85% found once; its top ten account for approximately 28%. The clonotype was recovered from a woman over 75 with acute or convalescent COVID-19. The chain links TRBV7-9 to TRBJ1-1; the D gene is possibly TRBD1 (5 bases). The source material was peripheral blood. CDR3 coding DNA: TGTGCCAGCAGCCGGGTCGGGGGCACTGAAGCTTTCTTT. This codes for CASSRVGGTEAFF. Supplemented by reference TRBV7-9 and TRBJ1-1, the full variable domain reads DTGVSQNPRHKITKRGQNVTFRCDPISEHNRLYWYRQTLGQGPEFLTYFQNEAQLEKSRLLSDRFSAERPKGSFSTLEIQRTEQGDSAMYLCASSRVGGTEAFFGQGTRLTVV.